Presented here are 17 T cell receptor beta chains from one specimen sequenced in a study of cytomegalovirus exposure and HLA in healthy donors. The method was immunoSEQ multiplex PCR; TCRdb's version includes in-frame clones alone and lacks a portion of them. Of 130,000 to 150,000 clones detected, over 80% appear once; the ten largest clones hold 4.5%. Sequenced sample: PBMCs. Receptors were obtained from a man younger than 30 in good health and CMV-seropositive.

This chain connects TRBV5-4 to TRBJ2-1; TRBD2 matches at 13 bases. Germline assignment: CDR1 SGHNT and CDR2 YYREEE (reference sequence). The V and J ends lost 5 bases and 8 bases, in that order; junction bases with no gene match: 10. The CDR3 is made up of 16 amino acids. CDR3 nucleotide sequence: TGTGCCAGCAGACCCGGTACTAGCGGGAGGGTCCATGAGCAGTTCTTC. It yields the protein CASRPGTSGRVHEQFF.

The CDR3 sequence: CAATPTGNGEQYF. In DNA, the CDR3 is TGTGCCGCTACACCTACAGGGAACGGCGAGCAGTACTTC. The rearrangement uses TRBV10-3 and TRBJ2-7, with D perhaps TRBD1 (6 bases). The CDR3 totals 13 residues. V lost 11 bases and J 6 bases, leaving 20 bases between the germline ends. Germline V lookup: CDR1 ENHRY, CDR2 SYGVKD.

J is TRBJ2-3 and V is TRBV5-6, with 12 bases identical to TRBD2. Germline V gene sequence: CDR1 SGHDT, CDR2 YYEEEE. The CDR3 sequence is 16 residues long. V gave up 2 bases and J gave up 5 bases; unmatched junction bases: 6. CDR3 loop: CASSLPLAGGVDTQYF. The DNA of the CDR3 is TGTGCCAGCAGCTTACCCCTAGCGGGGGGGGTAGATACGCAGTATTTT.

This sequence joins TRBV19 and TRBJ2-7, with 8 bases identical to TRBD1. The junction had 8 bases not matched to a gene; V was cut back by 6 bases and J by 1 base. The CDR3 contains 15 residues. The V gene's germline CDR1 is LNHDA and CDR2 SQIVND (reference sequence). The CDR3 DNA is TGTGCCAGTAGCCTTGGAAGGACAGGGTCCTACGAGCAGTACTTC. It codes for CASSLGRTGSYEQYF.

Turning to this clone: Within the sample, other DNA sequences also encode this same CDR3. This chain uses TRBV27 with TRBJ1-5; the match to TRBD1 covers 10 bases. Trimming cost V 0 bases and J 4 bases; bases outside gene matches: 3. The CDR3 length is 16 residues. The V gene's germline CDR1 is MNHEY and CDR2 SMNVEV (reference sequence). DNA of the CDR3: TGTGCCAGCAGTTTATCCGGACAGGGGGGGAATCAGCCCCAGCATTTT. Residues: CASSLSGQGGNQPQHF.

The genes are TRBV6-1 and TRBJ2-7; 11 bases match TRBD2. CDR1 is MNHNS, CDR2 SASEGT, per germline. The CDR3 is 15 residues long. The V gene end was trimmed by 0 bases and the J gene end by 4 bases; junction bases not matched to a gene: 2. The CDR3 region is CASSEATSGRYEQYF. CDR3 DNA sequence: TGTGCCAGCAGTGAAGCTACTAGCGGGAGATACGAGCAGTACTTC.

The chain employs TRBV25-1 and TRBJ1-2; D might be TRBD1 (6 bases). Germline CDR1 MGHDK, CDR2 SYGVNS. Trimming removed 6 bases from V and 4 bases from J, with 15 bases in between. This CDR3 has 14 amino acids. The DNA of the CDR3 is TGTGCCAGCAGCCGTTGGGACATGTCCTATGGCTACACCTTC. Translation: CASSRWDMSYGYTF.

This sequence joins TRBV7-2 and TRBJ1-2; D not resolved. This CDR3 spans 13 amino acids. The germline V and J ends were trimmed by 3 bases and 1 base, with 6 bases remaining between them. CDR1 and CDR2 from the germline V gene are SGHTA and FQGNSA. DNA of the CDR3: TGTGCCAGCAGCTTTCCGGGTAACTATGGCTACACCTTC. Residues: CASSFPGNYGYTF.

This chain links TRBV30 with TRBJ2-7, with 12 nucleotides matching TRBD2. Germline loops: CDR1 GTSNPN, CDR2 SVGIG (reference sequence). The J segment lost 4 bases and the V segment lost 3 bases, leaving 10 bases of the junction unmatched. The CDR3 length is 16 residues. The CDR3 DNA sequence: TGTGCCTGGAGGAGCGGACTAGCGGGGTTACATTACGAGCAGTACTTC. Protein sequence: CAWRSGLAGLHYEQYF.

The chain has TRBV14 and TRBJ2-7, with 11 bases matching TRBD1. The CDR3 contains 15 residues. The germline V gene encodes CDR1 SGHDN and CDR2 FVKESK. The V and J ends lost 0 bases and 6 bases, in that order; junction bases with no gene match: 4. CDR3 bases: TGTGCCAGCAGCCAAGATTGGACAGGGGGCGCCGAGCAGTACTTC. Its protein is CASSQDWTGGAEQYF.

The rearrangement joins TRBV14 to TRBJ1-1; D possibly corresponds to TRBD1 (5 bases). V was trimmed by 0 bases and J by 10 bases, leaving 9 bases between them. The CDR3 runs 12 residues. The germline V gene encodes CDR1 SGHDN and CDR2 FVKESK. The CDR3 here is CASSQEGRGAFF. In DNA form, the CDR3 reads TGTGCCAGCAGCCAAGAGGGAAGGGGAGCTTTCTTT.

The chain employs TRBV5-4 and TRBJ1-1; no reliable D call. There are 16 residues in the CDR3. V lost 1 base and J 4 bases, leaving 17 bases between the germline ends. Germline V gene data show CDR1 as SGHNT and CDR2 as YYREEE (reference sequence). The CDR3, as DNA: TGTGCCAGCAGCTTGTTTCGGGGAGGCCGCGCCACTGAAGCTTTCTTT. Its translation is CASSLFRGGRATEAFF.

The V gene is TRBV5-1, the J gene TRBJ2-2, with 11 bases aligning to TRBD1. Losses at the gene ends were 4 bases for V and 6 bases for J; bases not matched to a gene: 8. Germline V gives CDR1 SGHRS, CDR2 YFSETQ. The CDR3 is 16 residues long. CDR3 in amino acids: CASSLGTGGNAGELFF. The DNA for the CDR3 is TGCGCCAGCAGCCTAGGGACAGGGGGAAATGCCGGGGAGCTGTTTTTT.

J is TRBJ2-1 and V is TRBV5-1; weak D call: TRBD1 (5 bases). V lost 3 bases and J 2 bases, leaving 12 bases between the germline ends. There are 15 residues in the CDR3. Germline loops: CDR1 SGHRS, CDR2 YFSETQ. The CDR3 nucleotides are TGCGCCAGCAGCTCACAGGACCCGACCTACAATGAGCAGTTCTTC. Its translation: CASSSQDPTYNEQFF.

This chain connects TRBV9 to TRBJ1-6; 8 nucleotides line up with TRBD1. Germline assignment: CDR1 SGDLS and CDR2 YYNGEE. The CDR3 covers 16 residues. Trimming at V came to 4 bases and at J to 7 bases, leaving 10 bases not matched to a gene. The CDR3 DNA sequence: TGTGCCAGCAGCTCCAGACAGGGGCAAGGCAATTCACCCCTCCACTTT. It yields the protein CASSSRQGQGNSPLHF.

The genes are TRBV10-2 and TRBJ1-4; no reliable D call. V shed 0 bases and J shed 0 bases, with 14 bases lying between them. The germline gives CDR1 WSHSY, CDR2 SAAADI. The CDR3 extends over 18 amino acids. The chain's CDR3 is CASSESSSPFATNEKLFF. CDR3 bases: TGCGCCAGCAGTGAGTCGTCCTCTCCCTTTGCAACTAATGAAAAACTGTTTTTT.

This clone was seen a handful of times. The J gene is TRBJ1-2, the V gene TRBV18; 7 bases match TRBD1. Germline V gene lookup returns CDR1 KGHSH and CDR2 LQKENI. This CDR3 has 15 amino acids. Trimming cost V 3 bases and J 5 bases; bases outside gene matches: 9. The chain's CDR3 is CASSPTTGVGYGYTF. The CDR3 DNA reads TGTGCCAGCTCACCGACAACAGGGGTTGGATATGGCTACACCTTC.